The T cell receptor (beta chain) described here comes from a study of early T cells in non-severe SARS-CoV-2 infection. Study in general: Unsorted whole-blood RNA was sequenced in bulk, leaving chains unpaired.

Study results and caveats: VDJdb matching favored anti-spike CD8 responses, missing private and CD4 specificities.

A note on this clonotype: Its target is not known.

The library protocol tagged individual cDNA molecules with unique molecular identifiers. Each CDR3 protein is one row after TCRdb ran MiXCR on the 5' RACE reads. The sample shows about 100,000 distinct CDR3 sequences, 13% of them seen only once. This TCR was sampled from an adult who was a healthcare worker with PCR-confirmed SARS-CoV-2 infection or an uninfected control (not recorded which). Material: whole blood.

CDR3 in amino acids: CAISDHPGGSPLHF. For the CDR3, the DNA is TGTGCCATCAGTGACCACCCCGGGGGTTCACCCCTCCACTTT. The chain employs TRBV10-3 and TRBJ1-6; TRBD1 might be the D (5 bases). Trimming shortened V by 3 bases and J by 9 bases, and 12 bases separated the two germline ends. CDR1 ENHRY and CDR2 SYGVKD come from the germline V gene. CDR3 length equals 14 residues.